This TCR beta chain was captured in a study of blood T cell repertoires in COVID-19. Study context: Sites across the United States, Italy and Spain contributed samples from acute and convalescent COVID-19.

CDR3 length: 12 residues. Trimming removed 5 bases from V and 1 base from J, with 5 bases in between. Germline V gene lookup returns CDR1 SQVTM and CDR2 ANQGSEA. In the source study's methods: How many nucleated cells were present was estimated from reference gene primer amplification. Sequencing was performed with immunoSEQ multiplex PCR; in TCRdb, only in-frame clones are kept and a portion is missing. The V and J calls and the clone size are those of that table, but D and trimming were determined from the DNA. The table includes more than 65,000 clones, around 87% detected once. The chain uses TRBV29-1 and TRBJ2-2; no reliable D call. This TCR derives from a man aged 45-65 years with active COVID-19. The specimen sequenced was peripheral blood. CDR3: CSVSLNTGELFF. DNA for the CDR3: TGCAGCGTTTCGTTGAACACCGGGGAGCTGTTTTTT.